One sample yielded the 31 T cell receptor beta chains listed below, sequenced in a study of early T cells in non-severe SARS-CoV-2 infection. TCRdb independently ran MiXCR on the 5' RACE reads; one entry per CDR3 protein. The table records tens of thousands of distinct CDR3 sequences, 20% of them present only once. Sequenced here: whole blood, sampled at baseline. All receptors derive from an adult who was a healthcare worker with PCR-confirmed SARS-CoV-2 infection or an uninfected control (not recorded which).

The chain is built from TRBV6-5 and TRBJ2-3; 11 nucleotides align to TRBD2. CDR3 length: 20 residues. The trim removed 0 bases at V and 7 bases at J, leaving 18 bases unmatched. Per the germline V gene, CDR1 is MNHEY and CDR2 is SVGAGI. The CDR3 reads CASSYSRIGTSGSHRYTQYF. For the CDR3, the DNA is TGTGCCAGCAGTTACTCGAGAATCGGGACTAGCGGTTCTCACAGATATACGCAGTATTTT.

This clonotype has more than one count but fewer than ten. The chain uses TRBV3-1 and TRBJ2-5; maybe TRBD2 (6 bases). With 4 bases removed from V and 4 bases from J, the gap between germline ends came to 13 bases. The CDR3 has 14 amino acids. Germline loops: CDR1 LGHDT, CDR2 YNNKEL (reference sequence). Here the CDR3 DNA reads TGTGCCAGCAGCCCCCAGACTAGTCCAGAGACCCAGTACTTC. Its translation: CASSPQTSPETQYF.

V is TRBV12-3 or TRBV12-4 and J is TRBJ2-2, with D hard to call. The length of the CDR3 is 13 residues. V gave up 3 bases and J gave up 4 bases, with 6 bases separating them. CDR3 sequence: CASSFEVTGELFF. In DNA, the CDR3 is TGTGCCAGCAGTTTTGAGGTCACCGGGGAGCTGTTTTTT.

The V gene is TRBV10-3, the J gene TRBJ2-7; 7 bases match TRBD1. V trimming: 4 bases; J trimming: 3 bases; junction bases outside the gene matches: 9. CDR1 and CDR2 (germline): ENHRY, SYGVKD. The CDR3 consists of 15 residues. CDR3 sequence (DNA): TGTGCCATCAGTGGCACCACAGGGGTTAACTACGAGCAGTACTTC. As protein: CAISGTTGVNYEQYF.

The gene calls are TRBV7-9 and TRBJ2-3; the D is unclear. Trimming removed 5 bases from V and 5 bases from J, with 11 bases in between. Germline CDR1 reads SEHNR; CDR2 reads FQNEAQ (reference sequence). The CDR3 runs 13 residues. DNA for the CDR3: TGTGCCAGCAGCCCACCAGTGAAAGATACGCAGTATTTT. Encoded protein: CASSPPVKDTQYF.

This clonotype turned up a few times. The chain couples TRBV4-1 to TRBJ2-1, with D uncertain. Trimming stripped 1 base from V and 0 bases from J, with 4 bases between. Germline CDR1 and CDR2: MGHRA and YSYEKL. This CDR3 is 14 amino acids long. The CDR3 DNA is TGCGCCAGCAGCCAAGCGGTCTCCTACAATGAGCAGTTCTTC. Protein sequence: CASSQAVSYNEQFF.

The CDR3 DNA sequence: TGCGCCAGCAGCCTCGGACAGTACGTCGGAGATACGCAGTATTTT. This gives the protein CASSLGQYVGDTQYF. The V gene is TRBV4-1, the J gene TRBJ2-3, with D perhaps matching TRBD1 (6 bases). Germline V CDR1 and CDR2: MGHRA, YSYEKL. V shed 4 bases and J shed 5 bases, with 16 bases lying between them. This CDR3 is 15 amino acids long.

In this sample, this clonotype turned up a few times. The chain has TRBV7-9 and TRBJ2-2; D is uncertain. Looked up from germline, CDR1 is SEHNR and CDR2 is FQNEAQ (reference sequence). V was clipped by 7 bases and J by 4 bases, with 22 bases between them. This CDR3 has 17 amino acids. Here the CDR3 DNA reads TGTGCCAGCATCGATCCCAGCCCGCGGCTCTTCACCGGGGAGCTGTTTTTT. Protein: CASIDPSPRLFTGELFF.

The chain carries TRBV9 and TRBJ1-1; D gene ambiguous. The CDR3 has 14 residues. The germline gives CDR1 SGDLS, CDR2 YYNGEE. Trimming pared 1 base from V and 4 bases from J, leaving 11 bases between. The chain's CDR3 is CASSVMGSGTEAFF. CDR3 nucleotides: TGTGCCAGCAGCGTAATGGGGTCGGGCACTGAAGCTTTCTTT.

This clonotype has a count of ten or more. The chain joins TRBV12-3 or TRBV12-4 to TRBJ2-2; D perhaps matches TRBD1 (5 bases). Trimming took 0 bases from V and 6 from J, leaving 5 bases between them. The CDR3 totals 13 residues. The CDR3 sequence: CASSLAGAGELFF. For the CDR3, the DNA is TGTGCCAGCAGTTTAGCAGGGGCCGGGGAGCTGTTTTTT.

This clonotype was found a few times. This chain links TRBV6-9 with TRBJ2-7; D ambiguous. The CDR3 sequence is 13 residues long. Germline CDR1 MNHGY, CDR2 SVAAGI. V lost 10 bases, J lost 3 bases, and 16 bases lay in between. CDR3 amino acids: CATERALLYEQYF. The CDR3 bases are TGTGCCACCGAGCGTGCACTCCTCTACGAGCAGTACTTC.

This clonotype was counted only a few times. This chain joins TRBV6-6 and TRBJ1-2; no reliable D call. The CDR3 consists of 10 residues. V lost 8 bases and J 6 bases, leaving 7 bases between the germline ends. Germline CDR1 reads MNHNY; CDR2 reads SVGAGI (reference sequence). The CDR3 coding sequence is TGTGCCAGCGGGCAGGATGGCTACACCTTC. Its translation: CASGQDGYTF.

The chain combines TRBV7-2 with TRBJ2-1, with TRBD2 identical over 10 bases. Germline V gives CDR1 SGHTA, CDR2 FQGNSA. The CDR3 is 15 residues long. Germline trimming cut 4 bases from V and 5 bases from J; bases unmatched to any gene: 5. CDR3 in amino acids: CASSSLAGLNNEQFF. The CDR3 DNA is TGTGCCAGCAGCTCACTAGCGGGGCTTAACAATGAGCAGTTCTTC.

This chain uses TRBV29-1 with TRBJ2-5, with D maybe TRBD2 (5 bases). Trimming removed 6 bases from V and 2 bases from J, with 10 bases in between. Per the germline V gene, CDR1 is SQVTM and CDR2 is ANQGSEA. The CDR3 is made up of 12 amino acids. The CDR3 DNA follows: TGCAGCGTCGGACTGTCTCAAGAGACCCAGTACTTC. It is translated as CSVGLSQETQYF.

This clonotype was found a few times. The chain's CDR3 is CASSPLDTQYF. CDR3 sequence (DNA): TGTGCCAGCTCACCACTCGATACGCAGTATTTT. This chain uses TRBV18 with TRBJ2-3, with D unclear. The CDR3 extends over 11 amino acids. The germline gives CDR1 KGHSH, CDR2 LQKENI. The V end lost 1 base, the J end lost 6 bases, and 2 bases lay between the germline ends. The entire variable domain, with the rest obtained from reference TRBV18 and TRBJ2-3, is as follows: NAGVMQNPRHLVRRRGQEARLRCSPMKGHSHVYWYRQLPEEGLKFMVYLQKENIIDESGMPKERFSAEFPKEGPSILRIQQVVRGDSAAYFCASSPLDTQYFGPGTRLTVL.

This clonotype appeared a few times. This chain connects TRBV6-4 to TRBJ2-1, with 7 bases lining up with TRBD1. Looked up from germline, CDR1 is MRHNA and CDR2 is SNTAGT. The V and J ends lost 3 bases and 6 bases, in that order; junction bases with no gene match: 8. The CDR3 is 15 residues long. DNA of the CDR3: TGTGCCAGCAGTGATAACAGGGGAGAGGGCAATGAGCAGTTCTTC. Encoded protein: CASSDNRGEGNEQFF.

This CDR3 is CASSPSPTGDPSPLHF. The CDR3, as DNA: TGTGCCAGCAGTCCCTCCCCGACAGGGGACCCTTCACCCCTCCACTTT. The chain links TRBV2 to TRBJ1-6; 8 nucleotides align to TRBD1. This CDR3 is 16 amino acids long. In germline, CDR1 is SNHLY, CDR2 FYNNEI. Germline trimming cut 5 bases from V and 9 bases from J; bases unmatched to any gene: 12.

The genes are TRBV7-9 and TRBJ2-1; D is possibly TRBD2 (6 bases). V lost 5 bases, J lost 2 bases, and 13 bases lay in between. The CDR3 extends over 15 amino acids. Germline V lookup: CDR1 SEHNR, CDR2 FQNEAQ (reference sequence). The chain's CDR3 is CASSGGLSPYNEQFF. Written as DNA, the CDR3 is TGTGCCAGCAGCGGGGGACTGAGCCCCTACAATGAGCAGTTCTTC.

This clonotype was counted only a few times. V is TRBV4-2 and J is TRBJ2-7; TRBD1 is a possible D gene (7 bases). Germline CDR1 LGHNA, CDR2 YNFKEQ. The V and J ends lost 4 bases and 3 bases respectively, with 13 bases between them. This CDR3 contains 14 residues. CDR3 in DNA: TGTGCCAGCAGCCCCGGGCAGGGGGGCTACGAGCAGTACTTC. Translating it yields CASSPGQGGYEQYF.

This clonotype has at least ten counts. The chain uses TRBV10-1 and TRBJ2-7; 7 nucleotides line up with TRBD1. Germline loops: CDR1 WNHNN, CDR2 SYGVQD (reference sequence). The V segment lost 3 bases and the J segment 5 bases; nucleotides outside the gene matches: 4. The CDR3 runs 13 residues. This CDR3 reads CASSDPDRDEQYF. The CDR3 region has the DNA TGCGCCAGCAGTGACCCTGACAGGGACGAGCAGTACTTC.

The rearrangement uses TRBV29-1 and TRBJ1-2; a possible D gene is TRBD1 (5 bases). The CDR3 runs 13 residues. Trimming removed 1 base from V and 3 bases from J, with 9 bases in between. Germline CDR1 reads SQVTM; CDR2 reads ANQGSEA. CDR3 DNA sequence: TGCAGCGTTGAAGGCGGGACGGACTATGGCTACACCTTC. As protein: CSVEGGTDYGYTF. Variable domain in full (rest from reference TRBV29-1 and TRBJ1-2): SAVISQKPSRDICQRGTSLTIQCQVDSQVTMMFWYRQQPGQSLTLIATANQGSEATYESGFVIDKFPISRPNLTFSTLTVSNMSPEDSSIYLCSVEGGTDYGYTFGSGTRLTVV.

This clonotype was seen only a few times. The chain joins TRBV12-3 or TRBV12-4 to TRBJ1-5, with D possibly being TRBD1 (5 bases). This CDR3 comprises 13 residues. V was trimmed by 6 bases and J by 6 bases, leaving 12 bases between them. This chain's CDR3 is CASSLSGGQPQHF. The CDR3, as DNA: TGTGCCAGCAGCCTCTCCGGGGGTCAGCCCCAGCATTTT.

The chain is built from TRBV18 and TRBJ2-7, with D possibly matching TRBD2 (6 bases). The CDR3 runs 16 residues. Germline lookup yields CDR1 KGHSH and CDR2 LQKENI. Trimming removed 2 bases at V and 3 bases at J, with 17 bases between. The CDR3 DNA reads as TGTGCCAGCTCACCAACCGTGACTAGTCCCGTCTACGAGCAGTACTTC. Translated: CASSPTVTSPVYEQYF.

This clonotype was seen repeatedly, ten times or more. The chain combines TRBV30 with TRBJ2-3; the match to TRBD2 covers 8 bases. The CDR3 spans 15 residues. Germline V gives CDR1 GTSNPN, CDR2 SVGIG (reference sequence). V lost 4 bases to trimming and J lost 5 bases; unmatched junction nucleotides: 11. Here the CDR3 DNA reads TGTGCCTGGACCGGGGCGGGGGGACTTATAGATACGCAGTATTTT. Its translation: CAWTGAGGLIDTQYF.

This clonotype has only a few counts. The chain joins TRBV9 to TRBJ2-7; D may match TRBD1 or TRBD2 (6 bases each). The V and J ends lost 5 bases and 4 bases respectively, with 16 bases between them. This CDR3 is 14 amino acids long. Germline values: CDR1 SGDLS, CDR2 YYNGEE. The CDR3 reads CASSPAGRGYEQYF. CDR3 in DNA: TGTGCCAGCAGTCCAGCGGGCAGGGGATACGAGCAGTACTTC.

The chain uses TRBV10-2 and TRBJ2-1, with 9 bases matching TRBD2. The CDR3 runs 14 residues. From germline, CDR1 is WSHSY and CDR2 SAAADI. Trimming took 3 bases from V and 9 from J; bases not matched to a gene: 6. The CDR3 protein is CASSDAGGISEQFF. The CDR3 DNA reads TGCGCCAGCAGTGACGCGGGGGGGATTAGTGAGCAGTTCTTC.

This clonotype appeared a few times. This sequence joins TRBV11-3 and TRBJ2-4; tentative D call: TRBD2 (5 bases). V lost 0 bases and J lost 6, with 6 bases in between. This CDR3 is built from 13 residues. In germline, CDR1 is SGHNT, CDR2 YENEEA. Written as DNA, the CDR3 is TGTGCCAGCAGCTTAGATCGGGGAAACATTCAGTACTTC. It encodes CASSLDRGNIQYF.

The chain joins TRBV7-9 to TRBJ1-4, with a possible D match to TRBD1 (6 bases). CDR1 and CDR2 (germline): SEHNR, FQNEAQ (reference sequence). V lost 1 base to trimming and J lost 0 bases, with 12 bases between them. CDR3 length: 17 residues. CDR3: CASSLGDRSSTNEKLFF. CDR3 DNA sequence: TGTGCCAGCAGCTTAGGCGACAGGTCCTCAACTAATGAAAAACTGTTTTTT. The whole variable domain, filled in from reference TRBV7-9 and TRBJ1-4, reads DTGVSQNPRHKITKRGQNVTFRCDPISEHNRLYWYRQTLGQGPEFLTYFQNEAQLEKSRLLSDRFSAERPKGSFSTLEIQRTEQGDSAMYLCASSLGDRSSTNEKLFFGSGTQLSVL.

J is TRBJ1-1 and V is TRBV5-6, with a weak D call TRBD1 (6 bases). V lost 3 bases and J lost 2, with 11 bases in between. The V gene's germline CDR1 is SGHDT and CDR2 YYEEEE. This CDR3 has 14 residues. CDR3 loop: CASSSYRVNTEAFF. In DNA, the CDR3 is TGTGCCAGCAGCTCTTACAGGGTAAACACTGAAGCTTTCTTT.

V is TRBV12-3 or TRBV12-4 and J is TRBJ2-7; the D is unclear. Between the trimmed V and J ends, which lost 3 bases and 2 bases, there was a span of 5 bases. The CDR3 sequence is 12 residues long. The CDR3 region is CASSFETYEQYF. The CDR3 DNA reads TGTGCCAGCAGTTTTGAGACCTACGAGCAGTACTTC.

This clonotype showed up just a few times. The CDR3 here is CASSEDWVQETQYF. CDR3 in DNA: TGTGCCAGCAGTGAGGACTGGGTACAAGAGACCCAGTACTTC. The V call is TRBV6-1, the J call TRBJ2-5, with D perhaps TRBD2 (5 bases). This CDR3 spans 14 amino acids. The germline CDR1 and CDR2 sequences are MNHNS and SASEGT. V dropped 3 bases and J dropped 2 bases, with 10 bases sitting between them.